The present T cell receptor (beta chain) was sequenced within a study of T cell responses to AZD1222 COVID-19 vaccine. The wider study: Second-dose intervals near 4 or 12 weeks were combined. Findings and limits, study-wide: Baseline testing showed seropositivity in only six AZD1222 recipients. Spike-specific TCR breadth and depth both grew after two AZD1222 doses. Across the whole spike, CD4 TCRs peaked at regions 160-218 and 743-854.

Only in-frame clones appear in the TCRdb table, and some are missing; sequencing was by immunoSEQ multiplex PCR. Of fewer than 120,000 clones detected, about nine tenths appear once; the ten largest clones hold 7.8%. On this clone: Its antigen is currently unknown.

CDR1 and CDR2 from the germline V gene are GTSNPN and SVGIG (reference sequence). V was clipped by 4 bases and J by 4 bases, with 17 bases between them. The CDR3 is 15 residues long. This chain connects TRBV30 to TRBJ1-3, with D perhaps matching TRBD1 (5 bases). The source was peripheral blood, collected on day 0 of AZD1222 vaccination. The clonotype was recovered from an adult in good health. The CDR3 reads CAWTPAGTGGNTIYF. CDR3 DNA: TGTGCCTGGACCCCCGCGGGCACAGGCGGAAACACCATATATTTT.